Listed below are T cell receptor beta chains from one sample, sequenced in a study of T cell repertoires in cytomegalovirus infection. In TCRdb, the reads were re-called with MiXCR into one record per CDR3 protein. The table lists about half a million distinct CDR3 sequences, more than 30% of them singletons. Their antigens remain unidentified. This sample comprised cultured PBMCs, obtained from culture after CMV antigen stimulation. The receptors originated from a human donor in good health (CMV status not recorded). Some clones in this sample may be carry-over from other donors' samples. Each CDR3 is given with its conserved first and last residue. A D gene is named only where the DNA matches it firmly. Rows may omit the clone size; those that give it use once, few, many or a size class.

TRBD1,TRBJ1-2,few,TRBV27,CASKTGDSGYTF,TGTGCCAGCAAGACAGGGGATAGTGGCTACACCTTC
TRBD1,TRBJ1-6,once,TRBV6-5,CASSQTDRVNSPLHF,TGTGCCAGCAGTCAGACCGACAGGGTGAATTCACCCCTCCACTTT
NA,TRBJ2-1,NA,TRBV12-3/TRBV12-4,CASSQGSYNEQFF,TGTGCCAGCAGTCAGGGATCCTACAATGAGCAGTTCTTC
TRBD2,TRBJ2-1,NA,TRBV7-9,CASSPQLAGGNNEQFF,TGTGCCAGCAGCCCACAACTAGCGGGAGGAAACAATGAGCAGTTCTTC
NA,TRBJ1-2,once,TRBV24-1,CATSDLETGGYTF,TGTGCCACCAGTGATCTAGAGACGGGTGGCTACACCTTC
TRBD2,TRBJ2-1,NA,TRBV6-2/TRBV6-3,CASSWLAGASYNEQFF,TGTGCCAGCAGTTGGCTAGCGGGAGCCTCCTACAATGAGCAGTTCTTC
NA,TRBJ2-2,NA,TRBV11-3,CASSLEGRYRLTGELFF,TGTGCCAGCAGCTTAGAAGGGCGTTACAGGTTGACCGGGGAGCTGTTTTTT
TRBD1,TRBJ2-1,many,TRBV7-2,CASSPGQAMTTSF,TGTGCCAGCAGCCCAGGACAGGCGATGACTACTTCCTTC
NA,TRBJ2-3,few,TRBV4-1,CASNQGQITRLDRISTDTQYF,TGCGCCAGCAACCAAGGGCAAATAACACGACTCGACAGAATTAGCACAGATACGCAGTATTTT
NA,TRBJ2-2,NA,TRBV6-2/TRBV6-3,CASSFGRYHTGELFF,TGTGCCAGCAGTTTCGGGCGGTACCACACCGGGGAGCTGTTTTTT